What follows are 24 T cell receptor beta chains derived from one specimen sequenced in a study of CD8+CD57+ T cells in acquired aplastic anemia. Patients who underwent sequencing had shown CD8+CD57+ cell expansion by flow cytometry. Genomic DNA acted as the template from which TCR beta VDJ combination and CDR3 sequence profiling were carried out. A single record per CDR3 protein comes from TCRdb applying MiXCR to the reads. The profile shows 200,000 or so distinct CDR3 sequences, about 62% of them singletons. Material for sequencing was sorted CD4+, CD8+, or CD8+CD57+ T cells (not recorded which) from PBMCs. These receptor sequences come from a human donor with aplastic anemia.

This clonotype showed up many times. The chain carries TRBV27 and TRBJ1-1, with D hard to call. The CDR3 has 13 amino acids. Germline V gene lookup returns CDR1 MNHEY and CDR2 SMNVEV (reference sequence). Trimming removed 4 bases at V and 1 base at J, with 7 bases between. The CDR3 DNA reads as TGTGCCAGCAGTTCTAGAGAGAACACTGAAGCTTTCTTT. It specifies CASSSRENTEAFF.

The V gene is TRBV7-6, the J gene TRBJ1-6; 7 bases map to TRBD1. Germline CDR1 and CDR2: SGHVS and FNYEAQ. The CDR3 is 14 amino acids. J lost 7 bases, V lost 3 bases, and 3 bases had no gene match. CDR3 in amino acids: CASSLGQTNSPLHF. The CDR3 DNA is TGTGCCAGCAGCTTGGGACAGACGAATTCACCCCTCCACTTT.

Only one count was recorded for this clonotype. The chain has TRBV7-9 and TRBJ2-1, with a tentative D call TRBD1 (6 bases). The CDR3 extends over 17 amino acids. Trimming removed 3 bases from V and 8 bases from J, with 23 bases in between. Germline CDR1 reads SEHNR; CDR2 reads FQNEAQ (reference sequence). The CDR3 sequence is CASSFARGHSNPHEQFF. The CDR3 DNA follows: TGTGCCAGCAGCTTCGCTAGGGGACACTCAAATCCCCATGAGCAGTTCTTC. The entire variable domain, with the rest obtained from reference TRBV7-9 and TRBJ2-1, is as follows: DTGVSQNPRHKITKRGQNVTFRCDPISEHNRLYWYRQTLGQGPEFLTYFQNEAQLEKSRLLSDRFSAERPKGSFSTLEIQRTEQGDSAMYLCASSFARGHSNPHEQFFGPGTRLTVL.

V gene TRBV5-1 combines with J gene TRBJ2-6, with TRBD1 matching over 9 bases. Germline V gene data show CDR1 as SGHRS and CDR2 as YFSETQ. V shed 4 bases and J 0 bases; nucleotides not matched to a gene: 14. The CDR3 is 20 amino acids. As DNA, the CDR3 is TGCGCCAGCAGCCCTCGGGACAGGGAAAAGTTGGTCTCTGGGGCCAACGTCCTGACTTTC. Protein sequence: CASSPRDREKLVSGANVLTF. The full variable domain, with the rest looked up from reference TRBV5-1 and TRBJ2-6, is KAGVTQTPRYLIKTRGQQVTLSCSPISGHRSVSWYQQTPGQGLQFLFEYFSETQRNKGNFPGRFSGRQFSNSRSEMNVSTLELGDSALYLCASSPRDREKLVSGANVLTFGAGSRLTVL.

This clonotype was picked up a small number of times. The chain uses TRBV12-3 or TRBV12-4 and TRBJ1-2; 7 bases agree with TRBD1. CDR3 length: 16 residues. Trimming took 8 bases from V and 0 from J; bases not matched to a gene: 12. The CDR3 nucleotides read TGTGCCAGCGCGTGGGATGACAGGGAGACTAACTATGGCTACACCTTC. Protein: CASAWDDRETNYGYTF.

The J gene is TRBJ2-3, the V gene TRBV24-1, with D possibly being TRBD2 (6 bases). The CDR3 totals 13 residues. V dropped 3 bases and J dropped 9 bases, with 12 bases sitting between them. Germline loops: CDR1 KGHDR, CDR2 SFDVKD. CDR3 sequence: CATSDLRGVTQYF. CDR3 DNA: TGTGCCACCAGTGATCTACGCGGGGTAACGCAGTATTTT.

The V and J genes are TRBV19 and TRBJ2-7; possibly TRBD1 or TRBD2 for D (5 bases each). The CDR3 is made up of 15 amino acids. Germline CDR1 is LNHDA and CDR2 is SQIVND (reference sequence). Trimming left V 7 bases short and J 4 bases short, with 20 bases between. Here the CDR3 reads CASTKTGTAMYEQYF. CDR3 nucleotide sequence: TGTGCCAGTACCAAAACCGGGACCGCGATGTACGAGCAGTACTTC.

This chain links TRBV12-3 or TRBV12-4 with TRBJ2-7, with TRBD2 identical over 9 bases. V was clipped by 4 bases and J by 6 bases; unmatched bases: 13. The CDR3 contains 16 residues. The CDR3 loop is CASSYGGGATLSEQYF. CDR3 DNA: TGTGCCAGCAGTTACGGCGGGGGGGCCACCCTAAGCGAGCAGTACTTC.

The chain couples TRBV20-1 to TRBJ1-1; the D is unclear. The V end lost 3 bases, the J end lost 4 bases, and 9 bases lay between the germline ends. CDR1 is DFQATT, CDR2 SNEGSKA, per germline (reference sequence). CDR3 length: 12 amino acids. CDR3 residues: CSARMGGTEAFF. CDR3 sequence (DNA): TGCAGTGCTAGGATGGGCGGCACTGAAGCTTTCTTT.

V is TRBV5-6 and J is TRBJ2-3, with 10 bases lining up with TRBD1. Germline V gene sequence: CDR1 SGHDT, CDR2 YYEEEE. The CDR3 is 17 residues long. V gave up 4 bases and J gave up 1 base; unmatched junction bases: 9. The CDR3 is CASSTGTGVFGTDTQYF. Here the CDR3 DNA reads TGTGCCAGCAGCACCGGGACAGGGGTTTTTGGCACAGATACGCAGTATTTT.

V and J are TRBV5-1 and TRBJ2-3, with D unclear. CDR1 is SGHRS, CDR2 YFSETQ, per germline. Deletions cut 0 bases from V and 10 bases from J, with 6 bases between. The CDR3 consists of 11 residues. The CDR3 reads CASSLEQAQYF. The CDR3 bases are TGCGCCAGCAGCTTGGAGCAGGCGCAGTATTTT.

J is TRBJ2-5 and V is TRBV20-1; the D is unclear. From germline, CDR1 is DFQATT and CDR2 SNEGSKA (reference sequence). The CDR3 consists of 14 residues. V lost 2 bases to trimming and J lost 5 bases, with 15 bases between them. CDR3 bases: TGCAGTGCTAGAATTCACGCCGGCTCGGAGACCCAGTACTTC. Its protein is CSARIHAGSETQYF.

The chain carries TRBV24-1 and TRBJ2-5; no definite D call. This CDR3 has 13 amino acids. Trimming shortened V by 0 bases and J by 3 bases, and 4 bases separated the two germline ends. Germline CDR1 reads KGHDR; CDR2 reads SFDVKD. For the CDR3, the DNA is TGTGCCACCAGTGATTTGGAAGAAGAGACCCAGTACTTC. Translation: CATSDLEEETQYF.

The CDR3 nucleotides are TGTGCCAGCACCGACGGAGGGGCTCTCCGCTACGAGCAGTACTTC. Its translation is CASTDGGALRYEQYF. J is TRBJ2-7 and V is TRBV10-3, with D perhaps matching TRBD2 (6 bases). CDR3 length equals 15 residues. The germline V and J ends were trimmed by 10 bases and 3 bases, with 22 bases remaining between them. The germline gives CDR1 ENHRY, CDR2 SYGVKD.

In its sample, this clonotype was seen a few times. Here the CDR3 reads CAWSTTGGSNNPEAFF. DNA of the CDR3: TGTGCCTGGAGTACGACAGGGGGGTCGAACAATCCTGAAGCTTTCTTT. V gene TRBV30 combines with J gene TRBJ1-1; TRBD1 aligns across 9 bases. The length of the CDR3 is 16 residues. Germline CDR1 is GTSNPN and CDR2 is SVGIG (reference sequence). Trimming cost V 2 bases and J 6 bases; bases outside gene matches: 13.

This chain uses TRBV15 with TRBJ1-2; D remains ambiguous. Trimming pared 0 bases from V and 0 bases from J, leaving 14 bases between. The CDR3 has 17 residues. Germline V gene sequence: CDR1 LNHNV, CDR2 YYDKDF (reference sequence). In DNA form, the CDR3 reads TGTGCCACCAGCAGAGATCGAGGGAAGTCCGCTAACTATGGCTACACCTTC. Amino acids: CATSRDRGKSANYGYTF.

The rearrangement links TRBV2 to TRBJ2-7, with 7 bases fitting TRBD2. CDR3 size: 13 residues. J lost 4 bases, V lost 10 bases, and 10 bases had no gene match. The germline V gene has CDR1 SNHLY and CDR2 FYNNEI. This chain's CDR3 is CATSREVRYEQYF. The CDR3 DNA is TGTGCCACCTCCCGGGAGGTGCGTTACGAGCAGTACTTC.

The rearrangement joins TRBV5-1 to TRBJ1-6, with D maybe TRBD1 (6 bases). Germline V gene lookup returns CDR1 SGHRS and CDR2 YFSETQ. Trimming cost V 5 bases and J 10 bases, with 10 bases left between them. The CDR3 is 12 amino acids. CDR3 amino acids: CASRQGYSPLHF. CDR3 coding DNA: TGCGCCAGCAGGCAGGGGTACTCACCCCTCCACTTT.

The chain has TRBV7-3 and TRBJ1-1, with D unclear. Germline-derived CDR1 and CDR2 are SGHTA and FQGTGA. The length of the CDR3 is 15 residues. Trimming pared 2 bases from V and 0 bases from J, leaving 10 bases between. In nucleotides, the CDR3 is TGTGCCAGCAGCTTAGCAGTGGAAATGAACACTGAAGCTTTCTTT. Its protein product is CASSLAVEMNTEAFF.

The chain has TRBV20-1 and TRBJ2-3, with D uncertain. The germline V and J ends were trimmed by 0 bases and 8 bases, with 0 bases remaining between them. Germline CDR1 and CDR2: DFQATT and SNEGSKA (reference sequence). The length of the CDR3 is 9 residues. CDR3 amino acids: CSARDTQYF. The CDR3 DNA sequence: TGCAGTGCTAGAGATACGCAGTATTTT.

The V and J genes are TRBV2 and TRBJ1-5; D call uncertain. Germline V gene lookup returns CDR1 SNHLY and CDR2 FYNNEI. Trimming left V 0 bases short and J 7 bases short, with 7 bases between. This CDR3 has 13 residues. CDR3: CASSEALLQPQHF. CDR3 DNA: TGTGCCAGCAGTGAAGCGCTTCTGCAGCCCCAGCATTTT.

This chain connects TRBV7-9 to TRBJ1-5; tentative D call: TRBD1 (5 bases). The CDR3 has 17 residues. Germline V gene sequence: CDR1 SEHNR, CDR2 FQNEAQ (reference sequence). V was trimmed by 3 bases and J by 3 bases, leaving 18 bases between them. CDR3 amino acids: CASSFYPRQSLNQPQHF. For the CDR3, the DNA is TGTGCCAGCAGCTTCTACCCCCGACAGAGCCTCAATCAGCCCCAGCATTTT.

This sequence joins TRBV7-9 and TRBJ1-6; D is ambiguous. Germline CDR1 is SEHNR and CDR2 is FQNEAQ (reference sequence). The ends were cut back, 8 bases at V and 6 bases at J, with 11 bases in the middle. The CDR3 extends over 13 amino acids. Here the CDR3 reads CASAGPGNSPLHF. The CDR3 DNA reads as TGTGCCAGCGCTGGACCGGGTAATTCACCCCTCCACTTT.

The CDR3 region is CASSVTSGVWEQFF. The CDR3, as DNA: TGTGCCAGCAGTGTGACTAGCGGGGTCTGGGAGCAGTTCTTC. The chain combines TRBV2 with TRBJ2-1; 11 nucleotides line up with TRBD2. The germline gives CDR1 SNHLY, CDR2 FYNNEI. The CDR3 sequence is 14 residues long. Losses at the gene ends were 4 bases for V and 10 bases for J; bases not matched to a gene: 6.